Listed below are T cell receptor beta chains from one sample, sequenced in a study of glioma-infiltrating T cells after dendritic cell vaccination. Profiled with immunoSEQ multiplex PCR; TCRdb holds only in-frame clones, not every one. This sample carries fewer than 100,000 clones, over 75% of them seen once, and the ten largest clones take around 16%. The sample consisted of blood, taken before dendritic cell vaccination. These receptors came from a human donor with glioblastoma. The CDR3 runs from the conserved cysteine through the conserved F or W. A D gene is named only where the DNA matches it firmly. Only some rows state a clone size, as once, few, many or a class for expanded clones.

J gene,CDR3 length,V gene,clone size,D gene,CDR3 protein,CDR3 DNA
TRBJ1-2,17,TRBV27,NA,TRBD1,CASSSRDRGLADYGYTF,TGTGCCAGCAGTTCTAGGGACAGGGGGCTGGCTGACTATGGCTACACCTTC
TRBJ1-1,14,TRBV7-2,few,NA,CASRGVGQNTEAFF,TGTGCCAGCAGGGGGGTGGGACAGAACACTGAAGCTTTCTTT
TRBJ1-5,14,TRBV7-9,few,TRBD1,CASSGTGGRQPQHF,TGTGCCAGCAGCGGGACAGGGGGCCGACAGCCCCAGCATTTT
TRBJ1-1,15,TRBV7-2,NA,NA,CASSLAAGPNTEAFF,TGTGCCAGCAGCTTAGCGGCAGGGCCGAACACTGAAGCTTTCTTT
TRBJ1-1,17,TRBV5-1,NA,TRBD1,CASSLGETGGVLAEAFF,TGCGCCAGCAGCTTGGGTGAGACAGGGGGGGTATTGGCTGAAGCTTTCTTT
TRBJ1-1,13,TRBV27,NA,NA,CASTRDKNTEAFF,TGTGCCAGTACCCGGGACAAGAACACTGAAGCTTTCTTT
TRBJ2-1,16,TRBV7-3,NA,NA,CASSQSSAGANNEQFF,TGTGCCAGCAGCCAATCTAGTGCGGGGGCGAACAATGAGCAGTTCTTC
TRBJ2-7,13,TRBV27,NA,NA,CASKQTTSYEQYF,TGTGCCAGCAAACAAACCACCTCCTACGAGCAGTACTTC
TRBJ2-5,14,TRBV5-1,NA,NA,CASISHPAGETQYF,TGCGCCAGCATTTCGCATCCCGCGGGGGAGACCCAGTACTTC
TRBJ2-5,15,TRBV7-7,NA,TRBD2,CASSLIGGGKETQYF,TGTGCCAGCAGCTTAATCGGGGGGGGAAAAGAGACCCAGTACTTC
TRBJ2-7,15,TRBV5-1,NA,NA,CASRLGVVGSYEQYF,TGCGCCAGCAGGTTAGGGGTCGTTGGGTCCTACGAGCAGTACTTC
TRBJ2-7,16,TRBV14,NA,NA,CASSHGWGRASYEQYF,TGTGCCAGCAGCCATGGGTGGGGCAGGGCCTCCTACGAGCAGTACTTC
TRBJ2-1,16,TRBV7-2,NA,TRBD1,CASSLEGRGSYNEQFF,TGTGCCAGCAGCTTAGAAGGCAGGGGGTCCTACAATGAGCAGTTCTTC
TRBJ2-2,15,TRBV18,NA,TRBD2,CASSPEGGPSGELFF,TGTGCCAGCTCACCAGAGGGAGGGCCATCCGGGGAGCTGTTTTTT
TRBJ1-1,16,TRBV9,NA,NA,CASSVLHREGNTEAFF,TGTGCCAGCAGCGTATTACACAGGGAAGGGAACACTGAAGCTTTCTTT
TRBJ1-2,15,TRBV7-9,once,TRBD1,CASSLPGQGTYGYTF,TGTGCCAGCAGCCTCCCGGGACAGGGAACCTATGGCTACACCTTC
TRBJ2-7,15,TRBV4-1,NA,TRBD2,CASSQAAGGRYEQYF,TGCGCCAGCAGCCAAGCAGCGGGAGGGCGCTACGAGCAGTACTTC
TRBJ1-1,14,TRBV6-5,NA,NA,CASSYSSEGTEAFF,TGTGCCAGCAGTTACTCGAGTGAGGGGACAGAAGCTTTCTTT
TRBJ1-1,11,TRBV5-8,NA,NA,CASRVALEAFF,TGTGCCAGCAGAGTGGCTCTCGAAGCTTTCTTT
TRBJ2-7,17,TRBV6-1,NA,NA,CASSEALPWQGSYEQYF,TGTGCCAGCAGTGAAGCCCTACCGTGGCAGGGTTCCTACGAGCAGTACTTC